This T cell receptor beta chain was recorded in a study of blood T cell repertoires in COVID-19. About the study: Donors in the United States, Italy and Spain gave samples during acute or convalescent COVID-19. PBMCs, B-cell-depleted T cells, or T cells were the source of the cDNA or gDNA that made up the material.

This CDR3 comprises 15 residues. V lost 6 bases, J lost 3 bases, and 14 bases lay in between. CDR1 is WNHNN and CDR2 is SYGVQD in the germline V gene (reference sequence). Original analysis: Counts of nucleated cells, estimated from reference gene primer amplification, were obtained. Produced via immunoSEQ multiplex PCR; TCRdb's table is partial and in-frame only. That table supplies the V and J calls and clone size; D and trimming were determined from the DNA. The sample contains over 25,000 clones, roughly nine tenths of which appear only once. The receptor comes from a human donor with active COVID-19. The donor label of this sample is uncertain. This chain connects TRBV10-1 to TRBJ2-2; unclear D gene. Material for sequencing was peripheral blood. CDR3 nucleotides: TGCGCCAGCAGCCCTTCTCCTAGTTACACCGGGGAGCTGTTTTTT. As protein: CASSPSPSYTGELFF.